These 14 T cell receptor beta chains were all obtained from the same sample, sequenced in a study of T cells after yellow fever vaccination. TCRdb itself ran the 5' RACE reads through MiXCR, one entry per CDR3 protein. The sample includes about 53,000 distinct CDR3 sequences, approximately 7.7% of them seen just once. The source was CD8+ T cells sorted from PBMCs, collected on the day of the first yellow fever vaccination. These receptors originate from a man aged 18-30 years who received the YFV17D yellow fever vaccine.

This clonotype was seen many times. V usage is TRBV29-1 and J usage is TRBJ2-3; TRBD2 agrees at 8 bases. Germline trimming cut 0 bases from V and 6 bases from J; bases unmatched to any gene: 5. In germline, CDR1 is SQVTM, CDR2 ANQGSEA. This CDR3 is 14 amino acids long. Here the CDR3 reads CSVEDIGREDTQYF. The DNA for the CDR3 is TGCAGCGTTGAAGATATCGGGAGGGAGGATACGCAGTATTTT.

The J gene is TRBJ1-2, the V gene TRBV29-1; D call uncertain. Germline V gives CDR1 SQVTM, CDR2 ANQGSEA. V dropped 4 bases and J dropped 8 bases, with 11 bases sitting between them. This CDR3 contains 11 residues. The CDR3 DNA follows: TGCAGCGTTGGTTCGGTTTTCGGCTACACCTTC. It is translated as CSVGSVFGYTF.

This clonotype was observed many times. This rearrangement joins TRBV19 to TRBJ2-1; 7 bases fit TRBD2. The CDR3 has 15 amino acids. Germline assignment: CDR1 LNHDA and CDR2 SQIVND (reference sequence). Germline trimming cut 4 bases from V and 4 bases from J; bases unmatched to any gene: 7. As DNA, the CDR3 is TGTGCCAGTAGTAATTTGCCTAGCGGTTACAATGAGCAGTTCTTC. Protein: CASSNLPSGYNEQFF.

The chain is built from TRBV6-6 and TRBJ1-5; D might be TRBD1 (6 bases). V lost 5 bases and J lost 2, with 7 bases in between. CDR3 length: 13 amino acids. Germline V CDR1 and CDR2: MNHNY, SVGAGI (reference sequence). CDR3 sequence reads: CASSPGGNQPQHF. Here the CDR3 DNA reads TGTGCCAGCAGTCCAGGGGGCAATCAGCCCCAGCATTTT.

The table lists this clonotype with many counts. The genes are TRBV5-1 and TRBJ1-1; D ambiguous. The ends were cut back, 4 bases at V and 0 bases at J, with 7 bases in the middle. In germline, CDR1 is SGHRS, CDR2 YFSETQ. CDR3 length equals 13 residues. The CDR3 region is CASSPDLNTEAFF. Written as DNA, the CDR3 is TGCGCCAGCAGCCCCGACCTGAACACTGAAGCTTTCTTT.

This clonotype showed up just a few times. V gene TRBV25-1 combines with J gene TRBJ2-1; D is unclear. CDR3 length: 10 amino acids. The V and J ends lost 10 bases and 7 bases respectively, with 8 bases between them. From germline, CDR1 is MGHDK and CDR2 SYGVNS. Written as DNA, the CDR3 is TGTGCCATGGGTGAGAATGAGCAGTTCTTC. It yields the protein CAMGENEQFF.

V gene TRBV7-9 combines with J gene TRBJ1-1; D is ambiguous. The V gene lost 5 bases and the J gene lost 5 bases, with 6 bases spanning the gap. The CDR3 is 11 amino acids. Germline CDR1 and CDR2: SEHNR and FQNEAQ (reference sequence). The CDR3 bases are TGTGCCAGCAGCCAGAGTACTGAAGCTTTCTTT. It yields the protein CASSQSTEAFF.

This clonotype is medium-sized within its sample. The chain links TRBV6-4 to TRBJ2-2, with a weak D call TRBD1 (5 bases). Germline V CDR1 and CDR2: MRHNA, SNTAGT. CDR3 size: 13 residues. Trimming stripped 4 bases from V and 2 bases from J, with 5 bases between. CDR3 bases: TGTGCCAGCAGTGGGACAAACACCGGGGAGCTGTTTTTT. It yields the protein CASSGTNTGELFF.

V and J are TRBV9 and TRBJ1-5; D unclear. With 0 bases removed from V and 2 bases from J, the gap between germline ends came to 12 bases. Germline-derived CDR1 and CDR2 are SGDLS and YYNGEE. The CDR3 is made up of 16 amino acids. CDR3 sequence: CASSVEDGEGNQPQHF. In DNA, the CDR3 is TGTGCCAGCAGCGTAGAGGACGGGGAGGGCAATCAGCCCCAGCATTTT.

The sample holds a few counts of this clonotype. V usage is TRBV27 and J usage is TRBJ2-5, with D perhaps assigned TRBD1 or TRBD2 (6 bases each). The ends were cut back, 2 bases at V and 4 bases at J, with 17 bases in the middle. The CDR3 extends over 16 amino acids. Germline-derived CDR1 and CDR2 are MNHEY and SMNVEV (reference sequence). The CDR3 nucleotides read TGTGCCAGCAGTTTAAGGTCCTCGGGGGCCCCAGAGACCCAGTACTTC. It yields the protein CASSLRSSGAPETQYF.

This clonotype was counted only a few times. The rearrangement links TRBV6-2 or TRBV6-3 to TRBJ2-7; tentatively, D is TRBD1 (5 bases). Germline CDR1 MNHEY, CDR2 SVGEGT. This CDR3 comprises 16 residues. Trimming took off 3 bases at V and 0 bases at J, with 15 bases between the two ends. The CDR3 spells CASSYITGMSSYEQYF. CDR3 sequence (DNA): TGTGCCAGCAGTTATATTACAGGAATGAGCTCCTACGAGCAGTACTTC.

This clonotype was recorded many times. The chain joins TRBV6-2 or TRBV6-3 to TRBJ2-3; TRBD2 matches at 10 bases. The CDR3 has 16 amino acids. V was pared by 6 bases and J by 2 bases, with 8 bases of the junction left unmatched. Per germline, CDR1 MNHEY and CDR2 SVGEGT. The CDR3, as DNA: TGTGCCAGCAGCGAAGAAGGACTAGCGGACACAGATACGCAGTATTTT. Translation: CASSEEGLADTDTQYF.

This clonotype was counted at least ten times. J is TRBJ2-7 and V is TRBV3-1; no clear D. CDR1 and CDR2 from the germline V gene are LGHDT and YNNKEL (reference sequence). The CDR3 extends over 14 amino acids. V was shortened by 0 bases and J by 7 bases, with 13 bases between the two germline ends. The CDR3 spells CASSQDGRAREQYF. The CDR3 bases are TGTGCCAGCAGCCAAGACGGGCGAGCGCGGGAGCAGTACTTC.

This clonotype was observed at least ten times. The V gene is TRBV7-2, the J gene TRBJ2-3; D is unresolved. Trimming pared 7 bases from V and 1 base from J, leaving 12 bases between. CDR3 size: 14 residues. CDR1 and CDR2 from the germline V gene are SGHTA and FQGNSA. The CDR3 reads CASTLQDRTDTQYF. The CDR3 nucleotides are TGTGCCAGCACGCTCCAGGACCGCACAGATACGCAGTATTTT.